Sequencing of this T cell receptor (beta chain) was carried out in a study of shared clonotypes between healthy human individuals. General study points: Compared with memory subsets, naive subsets generally had larger estimated richness.

In germline, CDR1 is SGHNT, CDR2 YYREEE (reference sequence). The CDR3 is 14 amino acids. V shed 1 base and J shed 7 bases, with 11 bases lying between them. TCRdb's copy holds only in-frame clones and misses some; the assay was immunoSEQ multiplex PCR. The sample has some 550,000 clones; about 96% are singletons. Remarks on this clone: As yet, its antigen is unknown.

The chain uses TRBV5-4 and TRBJ2-2, with unresolved D. The sample was naive CD4+ T cells sorted from blood. The sample's subset: CD45RA+ positively selected. The receptor comes from a woman in her 30s in good health. The CDR3 protein is CASSLSARGGELFF. The CDR3 region has the DNA TGTGCCAGCAGCTTGTCAGCCCGAGGCGGGGAGCTGTTTTTT.